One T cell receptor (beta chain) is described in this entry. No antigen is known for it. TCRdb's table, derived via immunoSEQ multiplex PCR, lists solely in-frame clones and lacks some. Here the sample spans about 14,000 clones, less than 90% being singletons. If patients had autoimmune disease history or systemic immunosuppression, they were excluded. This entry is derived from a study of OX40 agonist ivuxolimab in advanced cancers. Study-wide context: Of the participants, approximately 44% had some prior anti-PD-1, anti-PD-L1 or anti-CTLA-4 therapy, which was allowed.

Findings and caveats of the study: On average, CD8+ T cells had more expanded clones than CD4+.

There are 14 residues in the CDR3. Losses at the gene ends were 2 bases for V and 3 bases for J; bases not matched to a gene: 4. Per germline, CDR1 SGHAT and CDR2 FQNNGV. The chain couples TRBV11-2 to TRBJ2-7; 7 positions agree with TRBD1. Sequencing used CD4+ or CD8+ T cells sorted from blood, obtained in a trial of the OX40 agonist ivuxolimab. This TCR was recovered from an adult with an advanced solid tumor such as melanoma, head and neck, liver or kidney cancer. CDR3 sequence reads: CASSLSRGNYEQYF. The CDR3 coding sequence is TGTGCCAGCAGCTTATCCAGGGGGAACTACGAGCAGTACTTC. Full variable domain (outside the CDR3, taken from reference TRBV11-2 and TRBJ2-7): EAGVAQSPRYKIIEKRQSVAFWCNPISGHATLYWYQQILGQGPKLLIQFQNNGVVDDSQLPKDRFSAERLKGVDSTLKIQPAKLEDSAVYLCASSLSRGNYEQYFGPGTRLTVT.